The rows below give T cell receptor beta chains drawn from one sample of a study of cytomegalovirus exposure and HLA in healthy donors. Clones were sequenced by immunoSEQ multiplex PCR, and TCRdb holds only the in-frame ones, with some missing. The sample has about 120,000 clones; 75% to 80% are singletons. Material: PBMCs. Receptor source: a woman aged 30 to 39 in good health and CMV-seronegative. Both conserved end residues are part of each CDR3. A D gene is named only where the DNA matches it firmly. Clone size, where shown, is once, few, many, or a class for clones that have expanded.

d_call j_call v_call clone_size cdr3_aa cdr3_nt
TRBD1 TRBJ1-2 TRBV5-4 . CASSQQGFEYGYTF TGTGCCAGCAGCCAACAGGGGTTTGAGTATGGCTACACCTTC
. TRBJ2-3 TRBV4-2 few CASTSLGHLSTDTQYF TGTGCCAGCACCTCTCTGGGGCATCTGAGCACAGATACGCAGTATTTT
. TRBJ2-7 TRBV19 . CASSTGRGSYEQYF TGTGCCAGTAGCACAGGGAGAGGCTCCTACGAGCAGTACTTC
TRBD1 TRBJ2-5 TRBV27 . CAKTGDQETQYF TGTGCCAAAACAGGGGACCAAGAGACCCAGTACTTC
. TRBJ2-6 TRBV4-3 few CASSQELSGANVLTF TGCGCCAGCAGCCAAGAACTTTCCGGGGCCAACGTCCTGACTTTC
. TRBJ2-1 TRBV7-3 . CASSPGGEQFF TGTGCCAGCAGCCCAGGTGGTGAGCAGTTCTTC
. TRBJ1-3 TRBV4-1 . CASSQAFLWLNTIYF TGCGCCAGCAGCCAAGCCTTCCTGTGGCTAAACACCATATATTTT
TRBD1 TRBJ2-2 TRBV30 . CAWDRESGELFF TGTGCCTGGGACAGGGAGTCCGGGGAGCTGTTTTTT
TRBD1 TRBJ1-1 TRBV15 . CATSSKTGVYTEAFF TGTGCCACCAGCAGTAAGACAGGGGTTTACACTGAAGCTTTCTTT
. TRBJ2-7 TRBV4-2 . CASSPQGTYEQYF TGTGCCAGCAGCCCCCAGGGGACGTACGAGCAGTACTTC
TRBD2 TRBJ2-5 TRBV7-3 . CASSFGLAGRETQYF TGTGCCAGCAGCTTCGGACTAGCGGGTCGGGAGACCCAGTACTTC
TRBD1 TRBJ2-1 TRBV27 . CASSLQGGEQFF TGTGCCAGCAGTCTACAGGGGGGTGAGCAGTTCTTC
. TRBJ2-3 TRBV29-1 . CSVARQLGSTQYF TGCAGCGTTGCTCGACAGTTGGGAAGTACGCAGTATTTT
TRBD1 TRBJ2-2 TRBV2 . CASRPGTANTGELFF TGTGCCAGCAGGCCCGGGACAGCGAACACCGGGGAGCTGTTTTTT
. TRBJ2-2 TRBV7-2 once CASSFLTGRGGELFF TGTGCCAGCAGCTTTTTGACAGGCAGGGGCGGGGAGCTGTTTTTT
TRBD2 TRBJ2-3 TRBV2 . CASSEIDVRLAGGTDTQYF TGTGCCAGCAGTGAAATAGACGTACGGCTAGCGGGAGGCACAGATACGCAGTATTTT
. TRBJ2-3 TRBV4-3 . CAKLSYSGRETDTQYF TGCGCCAAATTGTCGTATTCGGGCAGGGAAACAGATACGCAGTATTTT